This T cell receptor (beta chain) derives from a study of T cell responses to AZD1222 COVID-19 vaccine. Produced via immunoSEQ multiplex PCR; TCRdb's table is partial and in-frame only. The table has 150,000 to 200,000 clones, 85% to 95% seen once; the top ten hold less than 4%. The CDR3 is 15 residues long. The V end was cut by 0 bases, the J end by 1 base, with 7 bases between. Germline assignment: CDR1 PRHDT and CDR2 FYEKMQ (reference sequence). The genes are TRBV13 and TRBJ1-3; D remains unclear. The material was peripheral blood, obtained 28 days after the second dose of the MenACWY control vaccine. This receptor was taken from an adult who received the MenACWY meningococcal vaccine as a control. In DNA form, the CDR3 reads TGTGCCAGCAGCTTAGGGGGTCGTTCTGGAAACACCATATATTTT. This sequence encodes CASSLGGRSGNTIYF.